This is a list of T cell receptor beta chains from one sample in a study of cytomegalovirus exposure and HLA in healthy donors. Produced via immunoSEQ multiplex PCR; TCRdb's table is partial and in-frame only. The sample records roughly 150,000 clones, about 70% being singletons. What was sequenced was PBMCs. These receptors originate from a woman aged 55-70 years in good health and CMV-seropositive. CDR3s include the opening cysteine and the closing phenylalanine or tryptophan. A D gene is named only where the DNA matches it firmly. Clone sizes are given selectively: once, few, many, or a class where the clone is expanded.

TRBV5-1	TRBJ2-1	TRBD2	NA	TGCGCCAGCAGCTTGGACCCATGGGGTAGCGGGAGAAATGAGCAGTTCTTC	CASSLDPWGSGRNEQFF
TRBV6-6	TRBJ2-7	TRBD2	few	TGTGCCGCCCGACTTGGACTAGCGACCCACGAGCAGTACTTC	CAARLGLATHEQYF
TRBV19	TRBJ1-2	NA	NA	TGTGCCAGTAGCAAACAGGGTGATTATGGCTACACCTTC	CASSKQGDYGYTF
TRBV5-1	TRBJ2-5	NA	NA	TGCGCCAGCAGCTTGGGGCGGGACGGGGAGACCCAGTACTTC	CASSLGRDGETQYF
TRBV6-6	TRBJ1-1	NA	few	TGTGCCAGCACCGAGGGGGACGAAGCTTTCTTT	CASTEGDEAFF
TRBV30	TRBJ2-7	NA	NA	TGTGCCTGGAGTGTAGGGCAGGGGCCTTACGAGCAGTACTTC	CAWSVGQGPYEQYF
TRBV19	TRBJ1-1	NA	NA	TGTGCCAGTTTTCGTCTGACAGAAGCTTTCTTT	CASFRLTEAFF
TRBV9	TRBJ2-7	NA	NA	TGTGCCAGCAGCTTAGGACTAATGAGCGAGCAGTACTTC	CASSLGLMSEQYF
TRBV14	TRBJ2-3	TRBD2	NA	TGTGCCAGCAGTCGGAGAGCGGGAGGGCCGTGGGATACGCAGTATTTT	CASSRRAGGPWDTQYF
TRBV27	TRBJ1-2	TRBD1	once	TGTGCCAGCAGTTTATCAGGGACAGATGGCTACACCTTC	CASSLSGTDGYTF
TRBV28	TRBJ1-2	TRBD1	NA	TGTGCCAGCAGGCCCAGGGACAGGGAAACCTATGGCTACACCTTC	CASRPRDRETYGYTF
TRBV6-5	TRBJ1-2	NA	NA	TGTGCCAGCAGTTACGCGGGCTATGGCTACACCTTC	CASSYAGYGYTF
TRBV19	TRBJ1-4	TRBD1	once	TGTGCCAGTAGTCCCGGCAGGGGGCTACGGTATGAAAAATTGTTTTTT	CASSPGRGLRYEKLFF
TRBV5-1	TRBJ1-1	TRBD1	NA	TGCGCCAGCAGCTCCACCTTGGGACAGGGGGCCTACACTGAAGCTTTCTTT	CASSSTLGQGAYTEAFF
TRBV6-5	TRBJ1-5	TRBD1	NA	TGTGCCAGCAGCCTAGACAGGGATCAGCCCCAGCATTTT	CASSLDRDQPQHF
TRBV18	TRBJ1-3	NA	few	TGTGCCAGCTCCGGTACAGGGATCTCTGGAAACACCATATATTTT	CASSGTGISGNTIYF
TRBV18	TRBJ2-3	NA	NA	TGTGCCAGCTCACCACGGGCTGAGCGGGATACGCAGTATTTT	CASSPRAERDTQYF
TRBV6-5	TRBJ1-2	NA	few	TGTGCCAGCAGTTCATATCAGGGGAGTGCCTATGGCTACACCTTC	CASSSYQGSAYGYTF
TRBV6-1	TRBJ1-5	TRBD1	NA	TGTGCCAGCAGCCAGGGGGTAAGCAATCAGCCCCAGCATTTT	CASSQGVSNQPQHF
TRBV2	TRBJ2-7	TRBD2	NA	TGTGCCAGCAGCACTAGCGGGTCTGAGCAGTACTTC	CASSTSGSEQYF
TRBV29-1	TRBJ2-7	TRBD1	NA	TGCAGCGTTGTAGACAGGGGAAACTACGAGCAGTACTTC	CSVVDRGNYEQYF
TRBV9	TRBJ1-4	TRBD1	NA	TGTGCCAGCAGCGTCGGGACAGGGGCGGATCAAAAACTGTTTTTT	CASSVGTGADQKLFF
TRBV4-1	TRBJ1-4	NA	few	TGCGCCAGCAGCCAAGACGTGATTCGGGAAAAACTGTTTTTT	CASSQDVIREKLFF
TRBV5-1	TRBJ2-1	NA	NA	TGCGCCAGCAGCTCTGGAGTAGCGGAGTACAATGAGCAGTTCTTC	CASSSGVAEYNEQFF
TRBV5-1	TRBJ2-6	NA	NA	TGCGCCAGCAGCCAGATGACACGAACCTCTGGGGCCAACGTCCTGACTTTC	CASSQMTRTSGANVLTF
TRBV6-6	TRBJ1-1	NA	once	TGTGCCAGCAGTTACCGGAGCATGAACACTGAAGCTTTCTTT	CASSYRSMNTEAFF
TRBV5-1	TRBJ2-2	TRBD2	NA	TGCGCCAGCAGTAGGTATGTGACTAGCGGTAAACCGAACACCGGGGAGCTGTTTTTT	CASSRYVTSGKPNTGELFF
TRBV10-3	TRBJ1-1	TRBD1	NA	TGTGCCATCAAAAAAGACAGGGTGGACACTGAAGCTTTCTTT	CAIKKDRVDTEAFF
TRBV5-8	TRBJ2-2	TRBD1	few	TGTGCCAGCAGAAGGACAGGGATCGGGGAGCTGTTTTTT	CASRRTGIGELFF
TRBV6-1	TRBJ2-6	NA	NA	TGTGCCAGCAGTGAAGGAGGCAGTAACGTCCTGACTTTC	CASSEGGSNVLTF
TRBV19	TRBJ2-7	NA	few	TGTGCCAGCGGGCAGGGCGCCTCCTACGAGCAGTACTTC	CASGQGASYEQYF
TRBV9	TRBJ2-3	NA	NA	TGTGCCAGCAGCGCCCCCCCGCAGAAGATCACAGATACGCAGTATTTT	CASSAPPQKITDTQYF
TRBV6-6	TRBJ2-5	TRBD2	NA	TGTGCCAGCAGTTTTCCGGGACTAGCGGAAGAGACCCAGTACTTC	CASSFPGLAEETQYF
TRBV7-3	TRBJ1-1	NA	NA	TGTGCCAGCAGCTCCCGCGGGCAGAGCACTGAAGCTTTCTTT	CASSSRGQSTEAFF
TRBV6-1	TRBJ2-1	NA	NA	TGTGCCAGCAGTCAGGGGATAGAGCAGTTCTTC	CASSQGIEQFF
TRBV5-1	TRBJ2-3	TRBD2	few	TGCGCCAGCAGCTACTTAGCGGGAGGCACAGATACGCAGTATTTT	CASSYLAGGTDTQYF
TRBV28	TRBJ2-1	NA	NA	TGTGCCAGCAGCCTGTTTAACAATGAGCAGTTCTTC	CASSLFNNEQFF
TRBV28	TRBJ2-5	NA	NA	TGTGCCAGCAGTATTGACCAGGGGTCCGGGGCCCAGTACTTC	CASSIDQGSGAQYF
TRBV5-1	TRBJ1-4	NA	NA	TGCGCCAGCAGCTTGAGCGGGGGTAGTGAAAAACTGTTTTTT	CASSLSGGSEKLFF
TRBV10-3	TRBJ2-6	NA	NA	TGTGCCATCAGTGAGTCGGGGGGCTCTGGGGCCAACGTCCTGACTTTC	CAISESGGSGANVLTF
TRBV7-9	TRBJ2-1	TRBD2	NA	TGTGCCAGCAGCCCCCGTGGACTAGCGGGGGGGTACAATGAGCAGTTCTTC	CASSPRGLAGGYNEQFF
TRBV5-6	TRBJ1-1	TRBD1	NA	TGTGCCAGCAGCTGGCTCAGGACAGGGAACACTGAAGCTTTCTTT	CASSWLRTGNTEAFF
TRBV5-1	TRBJ2-5	TRBD2	NA	TGCGCCAGCAGCGACCTAAGCGGGAAGTCAGAGACCCAGTACTTC	CASSDLSGKSETQYF
TRBV28	TRBJ1-5	NA	few	TGTGCCAGCAGTCCCCGCTCCGGGACATTTAGCAATCAGCCCCAGCATTTT	CASSPRSGTFSNQPQHF
TRBV13	TRBJ1-2	NA	few	TGTGCCAGCAGCTCAGGGGCCACTAACTATGGCTACACCTTC	CASSSGATNYGYTF